This T cell receptor (beta chain) was identified in a study of CXCR3-negative and CXCR3-positive naive CD8 T cells. Study-wide points: CXCR3-positive naive cells had more hydrophobic TRB CDR3s than CXCR3-negative naive cells. Memory cells showed distinct TRBV-TRBJ patterns, while the two naive subsets matched.

TRB cDNA was prepared as libraries by UMI-labeled 5' RACE. Reprocessing the 5' RACE reads, TCRdb reports a single entry for every CDR3 protein and omits DNA. The sample totals approximately 100,000 distinct CDR3 sequences. The CDR3 is 11 residues long. Germline loops: CDR1 WSHSY, CDR2 SAAADI. Naive cells were sorted as CD45RO-, CCR7+, CD27+ and CD95-. In regard to this clonotype: No antigen is known for it.

This chain uses TRBV10-2 with TRBJ2-7. The clonotype was recovered from a human donor in good health. Some clones in this sample may be carry-over from other donors' samples. Sequenced sample: naive CXCR3+ CD8+ T cells from blood. Sample subset: CD45RO-CCR7+CD27+CD95- naive CD8+ T cells expressing CXCR3 (TNR3+). CDR3 residues: CASSGTLEQYF.